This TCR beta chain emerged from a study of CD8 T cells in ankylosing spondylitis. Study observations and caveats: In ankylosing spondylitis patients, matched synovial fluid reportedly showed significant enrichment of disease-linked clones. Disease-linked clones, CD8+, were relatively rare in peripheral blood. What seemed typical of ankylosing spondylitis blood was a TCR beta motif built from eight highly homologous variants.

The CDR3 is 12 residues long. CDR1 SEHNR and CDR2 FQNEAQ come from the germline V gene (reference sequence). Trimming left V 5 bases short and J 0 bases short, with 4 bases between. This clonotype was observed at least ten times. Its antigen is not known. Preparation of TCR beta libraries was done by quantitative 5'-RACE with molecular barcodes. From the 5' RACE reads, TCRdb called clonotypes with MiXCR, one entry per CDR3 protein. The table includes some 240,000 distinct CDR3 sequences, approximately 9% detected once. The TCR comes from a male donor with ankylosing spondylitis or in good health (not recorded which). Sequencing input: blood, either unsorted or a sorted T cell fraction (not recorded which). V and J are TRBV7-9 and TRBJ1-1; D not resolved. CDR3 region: CASSGVNTEAFF. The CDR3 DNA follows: TGTGCCAGCAGCGGGGTGAACACTGAAGCTTTCTTT.